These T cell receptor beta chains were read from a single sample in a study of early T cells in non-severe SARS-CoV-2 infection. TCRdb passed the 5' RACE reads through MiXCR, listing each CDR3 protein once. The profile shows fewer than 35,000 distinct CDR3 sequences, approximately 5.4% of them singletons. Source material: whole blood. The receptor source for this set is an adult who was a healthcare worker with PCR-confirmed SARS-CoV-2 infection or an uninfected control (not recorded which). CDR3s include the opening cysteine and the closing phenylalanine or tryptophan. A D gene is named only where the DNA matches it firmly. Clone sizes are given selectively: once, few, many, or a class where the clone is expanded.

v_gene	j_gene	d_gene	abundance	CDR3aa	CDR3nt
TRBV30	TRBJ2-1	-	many	CAWRGWNEQFF	TGTGCCTGGAGAGGGTGGAATGAGCAGTTCTTC
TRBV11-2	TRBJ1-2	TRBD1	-	CASSRAGTANYGYTF	TGTGCCAGCAGCCGGGCCGGGACAGCTAACTATGGCTACACCTTC
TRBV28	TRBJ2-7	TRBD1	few	CASSPYLPGTGGYEQYF	TGTGCCAGCAGTCCATACTTACCCGGGACAGGGGGATACGAGCAGTACTTC
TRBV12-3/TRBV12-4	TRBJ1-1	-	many	CASSQGPYTEAFF	TGTGCCAGCAGCCAAGGGCCTTACACTGAAGCTTTCTTT
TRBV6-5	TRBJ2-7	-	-	CAAGRTDEQYF	TGTGCAGCAGGGAGAACGGACGAGCAGTACTTC
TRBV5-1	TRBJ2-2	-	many	CASSLDTGIPTRELFF	TGCGCCAGCAGCTTGGATACAGGGATCCCAACTAGGGAGCTGTTTTTT
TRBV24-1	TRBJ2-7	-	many	CATLTAPSLYEQYF	TGTGCCACCCTTACGGCGCCCAGCCTCTACGAGCAGTACTTC
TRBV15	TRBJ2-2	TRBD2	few	CATSRTSGTMNTGELFF	TGTGCCACCAGCAGGACTAGCGGGACTATGAACACCGGGGAGCTGTTTTTT
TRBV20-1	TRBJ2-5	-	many	CSARDAASRETQYF	TGCAGTGCTAGAGATGCGGCTAGCAGAGAGACCCAGTACTTC
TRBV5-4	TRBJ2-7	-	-	CASSLKGRWAGEQYF	TGTGCCAGCAGCTTGAAAGGCAGGTGGGCGGGCGAGCAGTACTTC
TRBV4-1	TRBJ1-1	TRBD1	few	CASSLQTGRTEAFF	TGCGCCAGCAGCCTCCAGACAGGGCGGACTGAAGCTTTCTTT
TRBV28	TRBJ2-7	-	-	CASSGHLLKQYF	TGTGCCAGCAGTGGACACCTTCTCAAGCAGTACTTC
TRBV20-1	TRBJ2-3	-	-	CNAGKTVADTQYF	TGCAATGCCGGAAAGACAGTCGCAGATACGCAGTATTTT
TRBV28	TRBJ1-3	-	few	CASRLADSVQNTIYF	TGTGCCAGCAGATTAGCGGACAGTGTTCAAAACACCATATATTTT
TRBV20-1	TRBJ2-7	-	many	CSARYPDNPYYEQYF	TGCAGTGCTAGATACCCCGACAATCCGTACTACGAGCAGTACTTC
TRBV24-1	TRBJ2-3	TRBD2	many	CAIQSGASTDTQYF	TGTGCCATCCAGAGCGGGGCTAGCACAGATACGCAGTATTTT
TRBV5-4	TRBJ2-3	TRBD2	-	CASSKIAGGGTDTQYF	TGTGCCAGCAGCAAAATAGCGGGAGGGGGCACAGATACGCAGTATTTT
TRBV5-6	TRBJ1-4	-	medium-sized	CASSLTGAHEKLFF	TGTGCCAGCAGCTTAACGGGGGCGCATGAAAAACTGTTTTTT
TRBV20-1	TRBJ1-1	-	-	CSAKRPSSDTEAFF	TGCAGTGCTAAAAGACCCTCCTCTGACACTGAAGCTTTCTTT
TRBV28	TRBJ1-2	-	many	CASSPTVVYGYTF	TGTGCCAGCAGTCCCACAGTGGTCTATGGCTACACCTTC
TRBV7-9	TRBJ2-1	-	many	CASSLSTGTNEQFF	TGTGCCAGCAGCTTGTCAACAGGGACTAATGAGCAGTTCTTC